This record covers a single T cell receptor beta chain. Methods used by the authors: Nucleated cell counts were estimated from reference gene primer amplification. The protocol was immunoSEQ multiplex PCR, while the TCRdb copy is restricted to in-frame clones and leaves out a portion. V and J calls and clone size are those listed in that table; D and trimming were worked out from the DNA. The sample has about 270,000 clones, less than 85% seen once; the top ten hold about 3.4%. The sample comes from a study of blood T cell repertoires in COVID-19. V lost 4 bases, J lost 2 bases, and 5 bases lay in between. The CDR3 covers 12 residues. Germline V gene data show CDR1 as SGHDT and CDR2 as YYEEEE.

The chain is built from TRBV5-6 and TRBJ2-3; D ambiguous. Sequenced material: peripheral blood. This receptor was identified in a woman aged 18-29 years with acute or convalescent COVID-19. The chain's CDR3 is CASSLYTDTQYF. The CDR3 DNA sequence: TGTGCCAGCAGCCTGTACACAGATACGCAGTATTTT.